What follows are 15 T cell receptor beta chains derived from one specimen sequenced in a study of control samples from healthy donors and cancer patients. Measured with immunoSEQ multiplex PCR; TCRdb has only the in-frame clones, and not every one. The sample has about 12,000 clones; around 94% are singletons. Specimen: PBMCs. These receptors came from a man older than 75 with lung cancer.

The chain joins TRBV3-1 (or the pseudogene TRBV3-2) to TRBJ1-1; D may be TRBD1 (5 bases). Trimming pared 7 bases from V and 4 bases from J, leaving 13 bases between. The CDR3 is 13 residues long. CDR1 LGHDT and CDR2 YNNKEL come from the germline V gene (reference sequence). CDR3 nucleotides: TGTGCCAGCACCGTCGGGGGGGGCACTGAAGCTTTCTTT. Translated, it gives CASTVGGGTEAFF.

The CDR3 DNA follows: TGTGCCAGCAGTTTATTTTGGGGTACCGACTATGGCTACACCTTC. It specifies CASSLFWGTDYGYTF. The V gene is TRBV27, the J gene TRBJ1-2; D is unresolved. This CDR3 has 15 residues. Trimming removed 1 base at V and 3 bases at J, with 12 bases between. Germline CDR1 and CDR2: MNHEY and SMNVEV (reference sequence).

This rearrangement joins TRBV5-4 to TRBJ1-6; perhaps TRBD1 as D (5 bases). Germline loops: CDR1 SGHNT, CDR2 YYREEE (reference sequence). This CDR3 contains 15 residues. Trimming took 0 bases from V and 7 from J, leaving 11 bases between them. The CDR3 DNA reads as TGTGCCAGCAGCTTGGGGGGCGCGGAAAATTCACCCCTCCACTTT. It codes for CASSLGGAENSPLHF.

With regard to this clone: The germline gene is not matched at one end of the junction; a read error may be the cause. Within the sample, other DNA sequences also encode this same CDR3. The chain links TRBV18 to TRBJ1-3; tentatively, D is TRBD1 (5 bases). The CDR3 contains 15 residues. Looked up from germline, CDR1 is KGHSH and CDR2 is LQKENI. CDR3 region: CASSPPTRVGNTIYF. In nucleotides, the CDR3 is TGTGCCAGCTCGCCACCGACCAGGGTTGGAAACACCATATATTTT.

This CDR3 reads CASSESGGNTGELFF. The CDR3 DNA follows: TGTGCCAGCAGTGAATCGGGGGGGAACACCGGGGAGCTGTTTTTT. This rearrangement joins TRBV6-1 to TRBJ2-2, with 7 bases aligning to TRBD2. The trim removed 2 bases at V and 1 base at J, leaving 1 base unmatched. CDR3 length: 15 amino acids. The germline V gene has CDR1 MNHNS and CDR2 SASEGT.

The gene calls are TRBV27 and TRBJ1-1; 8 nucleotides agree with TRBD1. Germline V gene data show CDR1 as MNHEY and CDR2 as SMNVEV (reference sequence). With V trimmed by 3 bases and J by 4 bases, 4 bases remained unmatched. This CDR3 comprises 14 residues. The CDR3 here is CASSFRQGITEAFF. The CDR3 DNA is TGTGCCAGCAGTTTCCGACAGGGGATCACTGAAGCTTTCTTT.

The chain recombines TRBV6-2 or TRBV6-3 with TRBJ2-3; no firm D call. Looked up from germline, CDR1 is MNHEY and CDR2 is SVGEGT. V was trimmed by 4 bases and J by 0 bases, leaving 8 bases between them. The length of the CDR3 is 14 residues. The CDR3 region is CASSSTTSTDTQYF. CDR3 bases: TGTGCCAGCAGTTCAACGACTAGCACAGATACGCAGTATTTT.

This chain uses TRBV3-1 (or the pseudogene TRBV3-2) with TRBJ1-2; tentatively, D is TRBD1 (5 bases). CDR3 length equals 14 residues. V dropped 3 bases and J dropped 4 bases, with 12 bases sitting between them. Germline V gene sequence: CDR1 LGHDT, CDR2 YNNKEL (reference sequence). The chain's CDR3 is CASSQGPLGYGYTF. CDR3 bases: TGTGCCAGCAGCCAGGGGCCTCTAGGCTATGGCTACACCTTC.

As DNA, the CDR3 is TGTGCCAGCAGACAGGGACAGGGTCGAAATGAGCAGTTCTTC. This encodes CASRQGQGRNEQFF. The chain is built from TRBV2 and TRBJ2-1, with 9 bases identical to TRBD1. The CDR3 sequence is 14 residues long. V shed 6 bases, J shed 7 bases, and the junction held 7 bases outside the gene matches. Germline assignment: CDR1 SNHLY and CDR2 FYNNEI.

This chain connects TRBV6-5 to TRBJ1-2; 7 bases fit TRBD1. The CDR3 extends over 13 amino acids. Trimming took 7 bases from V and 4 from J; bases not matched to a gene: 6. Germline V gene data show CDR1 as MNHEY and CDR2 as SVGAGI. The CDR3 nucleotides are TGTGCCAGCACCACAGGGGCCCTCTATGGCTACACCTTC. Its translation: CASTTGALYGYTF.

This sequence joins TRBV4-1 and TRBJ2-6; D call uncertain. Germline lookup yields CDR1 MGHRA and CDR2 YSYEKL. The CDR3 contains 16 residues. Trimming cost V 0 bases and J 3 bases, with 9 bases left between them. This chain's CDR3 is CASSQELFGGANVLTF. CDR3 coding DNA: TGCGCCAGCAGCCAAGAACTGTTCGGTGGGGCCAACGTCCTGACTTTC.

The chain links TRBV3-1 (or the pseudogene TRBV3-2) to TRBJ2-1, with unresolved D. CDR3 length equals 17 residues. Germline values: CDR1 LGHDT, CDR2 YNNKEL (reference sequence). Trimming stripped 0 bases from V and 1 base from J, with 13 bases between. This chain's CDR3 is CASSQEFVVDSYNEQFF. CDR3 bases: TGTGCCAGCAGCCAAGAGTTTGTCGTTGATTCCTACAATGAGCAGTTCTTC.

This clone appeared a few times. V usage is TRBV6-2 or TRBV6-3 and J usage is TRBJ1-2; D is unclear. The CDR3 totals 12 residues. Trimming pared 6 bases from V and 7 bases from J, leaving 12 bases between. Looked up from germline, CDR1 is MNHEY and CDR2 is SVGEGT. The CDR3 sequence: CASSPRRSGYTF. The CDR3, as DNA: TGTGCCAGCAGCCCGCGAAGGAGTGGCTACACCTTC.

This rearrangement joins TRBV7-6 to TRBJ1-2; D may be TRBD1 (5 bases). The CDR3 spans 12 residues. Trimming pared 1 base from V and 6 bases from J, leaving 6 bases between. Germline V gene sequence: CDR1 SGHVS, CDR2 FNYEAQ. The CDR3 sequence: CASSLGGDGYTF. The CDR3 DNA reads TGTGCCAGCAGCTTAGGAGGGGATGGCTACACCTTC.

The chain combines TRBV5-1 with TRBJ1-1; D uncertain. Between the trimmed V and J ends, which lost 2 bases and 1 base, there was a span of 9 bases. The CDR3 has 14 residues. Germline V lookup: CDR1 SGHRS, CDR2 YFSETQ. In DNA form, the CDR3 reads TGCGCCAGCAGCTTTGAGGGCACGAACACTGAAGCTTTCTTT. Translating gives CASSFEGTNTEAFF. The whole variable domain, remainder taken from reference TRBV5-1 and TRBJ1-1, is KAGVTQTPRYLIKTRGQQVTLSCSPISGHRSVSWYQQTPGQGLQFLFEYFSETQRNKGNFPGRFSGRQFSNSRSEMNVSTLELGDSALYLCASSFEGTNTEAFFGQGTRLTVV.